These 26 T cell receptor beta chains were all obtained from the same sample, sequenced in a study of neurological immune-mediated disorders. TCRdb analysed the 5' RACE reads with MiXCR anew, one entry per CDR3 protein. The sample holds tens of thousands of distinct CDR3 sequences, roughly 4.3% seen once. The sample was PBMCs. These receptor sequences come from a man between 25 and 39 years old with multiple sclerosis.

Many counts were recorded for this clonotype. The chain links TRBV11-2 to TRBJ1-4; perhaps TRBD1 as D (5 bases). V dropped 8 bases and J dropped 1 base, with 17 bases sitting between them. Germline V gene lookup returns CDR1 SGHAT and CDR2 FQNNGV. The CDR3 has 16 amino acids. The CDR3 region is CASAPAGRRTNEKLFF. As DNA, the CDR3 is TGTGCCAGCGCCCCGGCAGGGAGAAGAACTAATGAAAAACTGTTTTTT. Full variable domain (rest looked up from reference TRBV11-2 and TRBJ1-4): EAGVAQSPRYKIIEKRQSVAFWCNPISGHATLYWYQQILGQGPKLLIQFQNNGVVDDSQLPKDRFSAERLKGVDSTLKIQPAKLEDSAVYLCASAPAGRRTNEKLFFGSGTQLSVL.

This clonotype occurred many times. This chain joins TRBV7-9 and TRBJ2-1; 12 nucleotides align to TRBD2. This CDR3 region has 16 residues. Germline CDR1 reads SEHNR; CDR2 reads FQNEAQ (reference sequence). V shed 1 base and J 7 bases; nucleotides not matched to a gene: 5. The CDR3 nucleotides read TGTGCCAGCAGCTTAGAGGCTAGCGGGGGGGTGAATGAGCAGTTCTTC. This translates into CASSLEASGGVNEQFF.

At least ten counts were recorded for this clonotype. The chain is built from TRBV20-1 and TRBJ2-3, with TRBD1 identical over 7 bases. Germline V lookup: CDR1 DFQATT, CDR2 SNEGSKA (reference sequence). The CDR3 length is 14 residues. V shed 5 bases, J shed 2 bases, and the junction held 7 bases outside the gene matches. This CDR3 is CSAWTGLNTDTQYF. The CDR3 DNA reads TGCAGTGCTTGGACAGGCCTAAACACAGATACGCAGTATTTT.

This clonotype was observed at least ten times. V usage is TRBV5-8 and J usage is TRBJ2-1; 7 bases are shared with TRBD1. Per germline, CDR1 SGHTS and CDR2 YDEGEE. The CDR3 sequence is 15 residues long. Germline trimming cut 0 bases from V and 3 bases from J; bases unmatched to any gene: 3. CDR3 amino acids: CASSLEQGNYNEQFF. In nucleotides, the CDR3 is TGTGCCAGCAGCTTGGAACAGGGGAACTACAATGAGCAGTTCTTC.

This clonotype was observed a few times. The rearrangement links TRBV5-1 to TRBJ1-6; D not certain. CDR3 size: 15 residues. Germline values: CDR1 SGHRS, CDR2 YFSETQ. Trimming took off 0 bases at V and 7 bases at J, with 11 bases between the two ends. In DNA, the CDR3 is TGCGCCAGCAGCTTGGAAAAGGGTATGAATTCACCCCTCCACTTT. Amino acid sequence: CASSLEKGMNSPLHF.

At least ten counts were recorded for this clonotype. The chain combines TRBV12-3 or TRBV12-4 with TRBJ1-1; D is ambiguous. The CDR3 totals 13 residues. Trimming pared 6 bases from V and 4 bases from J, leaving 12 bases between. The CDR3: CASSQVGSTEAFF. Here the CDR3 DNA reads TGTGCCAGCAGCCAGGTCGGGAGCACTGAAGCTTTCTTT.

In its sample, this clonotype was seen many times. V and J are TRBV15 and TRBJ1-2; 7 bases align to TRBD1. V trimming: 5 bases; J trimming: 8 bases; junction bases outside the gene matches: 8. CDR1 LNHNV and CDR2 YYDKDF come from the germline V gene (reference sequence). This CDR3 is built from 13 residues. The CDR3 region has the DNA TGTGCCACCAGCGAGGGGGCTGTTAAGGGCTACACCTTC. This translates into CATSEGAVKGYTF.

This clonotype occurred many times. The V call is TRBV25-1, the J call TRBJ2-1, with TRBD1 as a possible D gene (6 bases). Germline CDR1 and CDR2: MGHDK and SYGVNS. CDR3 size: 15 residues. V dropped 1 base and J dropped 6 bases, with 13 bases sitting between them. Written as DNA, the CDR3 is TGTGCCAGCAGTGAATCGGCGACAGGACCCAATGAGCAGTTCTTC. Protein product: CASSESATGPNEQFF.

By sample fraction, this clonotype is medium-sized. The chain recombines TRBV7-6 with TRBJ1-1; D unresolved. V was trimmed by 1 base and J by 0 bases, leaving 9 bases between them. CDR1 is SGHVS and CDR2 is FNYEAQ in the germline V gene. The CDR3 runs to 15 residues. CDR3 coding DNA: TGTGCCAGCAGCTTAGATACGTATATGAACACTGAAGCTTTCTTT. Protein: CASSLDTYMNTEAFF.

Ten or more counts support this clonotype. The gene calls are TRBV29-1 and TRBJ2-3; the D gene is possibly TRBD2 (5 bases). The V gene's germline CDR1 is SQVTM and CDR2 ANQGSEA. V lost 3 bases and J lost 0, with 16 bases in between. CDR3 length: 16 residues. The CDR3 protein is CSVDSEGRRSTDTQYF. DNA for the CDR3: TGCAGCGTTGATTCTGAAGGGAGAAGAAGCACAGATACGCAGTATTTT.

This clonotype was detected many times. V is TRBV29-1 and J is TRBJ2-1; D gene ambiguous. Trimming took off 2 bases at V and 5 bases at J, with 4 bases between the two ends. The CDR3 extends over 11 amino acids. CDR1 is SQVTM and CDR2 is ANQGSEA in the germline V gene. The CDR3 sequence: CSVEKHNEQFF. In DNA, the CDR3 is TGCAGCGTTGAAAAGCACAATGAGCAGTTCTTC.

The table lists this clonotype with many counts. V gene TRBV27 combines with J gene TRBJ1-1, with D unresolved. V dropped 6 bases and J dropped 6 bases, with 17 bases sitting between them. From germline, CDR1 is MNHEY and CDR2 SMNVEV (reference sequence). The CDR3 length is 14 residues. In nucleotides, the CDR3 is TGTGCCAGCAGCACGCACGTAACTAGGGCTGAAGCTTTCTTT. This codes for CASSTHVTRAEAFF.

In this sample, this clonotype turned up many times. The chain joins TRBV20-1 to TRBJ2-7; 7 bases align to TRBD2. The CDR3 spans 14 residues. Germline V CDR1 and CDR2: DFQATT, SNEGSKA (reference sequence). V lost 6 bases, J lost 4 bases, and 12 bases stayed unmatched. The CDR3 coding sequence is TGCAGTGCCCAGCTCCTAGCGGACCCTTACGAGCAGTACTTC. This translates into CSAQLLADPYEQYF.

The chain is built from TRBV24-1 and TRBJ2-3; 7 positions match TRBD2. V shed 0 bases and J 3 bases; nucleotides not matched to a gene: 2. In germline, CDR1 is KGHDR, CDR2 SFDVKD. This CDR3 comprises 15 residues. The CDR3 loop is CATSDLPAGTDTQYF. The CDR3 nucleotides are TGTGCCACCAGTGATTTGCCAGCGGGAACAGATACGCAGTATTTT.

This clonotype was seen ten or more times. V and J are TRBV6-5 and TRBJ1-4; D is perhaps TRBD1 (5 bases). The V and J ends lost 4 bases and 2 bases respectively, with 17 bases between them. This CDR3 region has 17 residues. The germline V gene encodes CDR1 MNHEY and CDR2 SVGAGI. The CDR3 coding sequence is TGTGCCAGCAGTTCCTTAGACAGACGAGGCACTAATGAAAAACTGTTTTTT. Protein: CASSSLDRRGTNEKLFF.

The chain joins TRBV7-9 to TRBJ1-2; maybe TRBD1 (6 bases). V was cut by 4 bases and J by 0 bases, with 9 bases left in between. The CDR3 is 14 residues long. Germline loops: CDR1 SEHNR, CDR2 FQNEAQ (reference sequence). CDR3 in amino acids: CASSWTATNYGYTF. CDR3 in DNA: TGTGCCAGCAGCTGGACAGCTACTAACTATGGCTACACCTTC.

This clonotype has just a few counts. This chain links TRBV21-1 with TRBJ2-2; the table gives TRBD1 as D, unverified against the DNA. TRBV21-1 has pseudogene status. This CDR3 has 16 amino acids. The CDR3 spells CASSNRGDANTGELFF. In DNA, the CDR3 is TGTGCCAGCAGCAATCGAGGGGACGCGAACACCGGGGAGCTGTTTTTT.

This clonotype was observed at least ten times. This chain links TRBV5-5 with TRBJ1-1; D gene ambiguous. Trimming took 3 bases from V and 4 from J, leaving 19 bases between them. Germline V gene data show CDR1 as SGHKS and CDR2 as YYEKEE (reference sequence). CDR3 length: 16 amino acids. The CDR3 loop reads CASSSLRTALGTEAFF. The CDR3 DNA sequence: TGTGCCAGCAGCTCCTTACGAACCGCCCTGGGCACTGAAGCTTTCTTT.

This clonotype was counted many times. The V gene is TRBV20-1, the J gene TRBJ1-1; D gene ambiguous. This CDR3 comprises 13 residues. Trimming stripped 4 bases from V and 1 base from J, with 10 bases between. The germline V gene has CDR1 DFQATT and CDR2 SNEGSKA (reference sequence). CDR3 DNA sequence: TGCAGTGCTACCTCCCAGGAGAACACTGAAGCTTTCTTT. Translating it yields CSATSQENTEAFF.

This clonotype was counted many times. This chain connects TRBV7-9 to TRBJ1-1; perhaps TRBD1 as D (6 bases). V was shortened by 1 base and J by 5 bases, with 11 bases between the two germline ends. This CDR3 is 14 amino acids long. Germline V CDR1 and CDR2: SEHNR, FQNEAQ (reference sequence). The CDR3 is CASSLGGARTEAFF. The CDR3 coding sequence is TGTGCCAGCAGCTTAGGGGGGGCGAGGACTGAAGCTTTCTTT.

This clonotype was recorded at least ten times. This chain joins TRBV10-3 and TRBJ2-3, with unresolved D. CDR1 and CDR2 from the germline V gene are ENHRY and SYGVKD. The CDR3 covers 13 residues. V was shortened by 3 bases and J by 5 bases, with 9 bases between the two germline ends. The CDR3 reads CAISDVQIDTQYF. The CDR3, as DNA: TGTGCCATCAGTGACGTTCAAATAGATACGCAGTATTTT.

In this sample, this clonotype turned up many times. The chain recombines TRBV20-1 with TRBJ2-3; 9 bases line up with TRBD2. V lost 3 bases, J lost 2 bases, and 6 bases stayed unmatched. The CDR3 extends over 15 amino acids. From germline, CDR1 is DFQATT and CDR2 SNEGSKA (reference sequence). For the CDR3, the DNA is TGCAGTGCTAGGGTCCTAGCGGGGAACACAGATACGCAGTATTTT. Translation: CSARVLAGNTDTQYF.

Comment on this clonotype: This could be a read error, since a much larger clone is one nucleotide away. V is TRBV20-1 and J is TRBJ1-6; D gene uncertain. From germline, CDR1 is DFQATT and CDR2 SNEGSKA (reference sequence). This CDR3 contains 12 residues. In DNA form, the CDR3 reads TGCAGTGCTAGGGACGAACGGTCACCCCTCAACTTT. The encoded protein is CSARDERSPLNF.

This clonotype came up many times. CDR3 amino acids: CASSLDLTDTQYF. CDR3 sequence (DNA): TGCGCCAGCAGCTTGGACCTCACAGATACGCAGTATTTT. The chain has TRBV5-1 and TRBJ2-3, with no clear D. The CDR3 consists of 13 residues. The germline V and J ends were trimmed by 0 bases and 2 bases, with 4 bases remaining between them. Looked up from germline, CDR1 is SGHRS and CDR2 is YFSETQ.

This clonotype was detected many times. The chain is built from TRBV3-1 and TRBJ2-7; TRBD1 is a possible D gene (5 bases). The CDR3 sequence is 14 residues long. Trimming pared 6 bases from V and 5 bases from J, leaving 17 bases between. Germline lookup yields CDR1 LGHDT and CDR2 YNNKEL (reference sequence). The CDR3 coding sequence is TGTGCCAGCAGTCGACAGTCGTTCCTGAACGAGCAGTACTTC. It specifies CASSRQSFLNEQYF.

This clonotype was recorded at least ten times. This may arise from a read error, as a much more abundant clone is one base away. The V call is TRBV27, the J call TRBJ1-6; the match to TRBD1 covers 8 bases. This CDR3 region has 15 residues. After removal of 4 bases from V and 9 bases from J, the junction contained 8 bases not matched to a gene. Germline V gives CDR1 MNHEY, CDR2 SMNVEV (reference sequence). The CDR3 here is CASSSRTGSSSPLHF. The CDR3 bases are TGTGCCAGCAGTTCCCGGACAGGGAGTTCTTCACCCCTCCACTTT.